These 9 T cell receptor beta chains were sequenced from one sample in a study of T cell repertoires in cytomegalovirus infection. TCRdb re-analysed the reads in MiXCR, keeping a single row per CDR3 protein. Found here are around 740,000 distinct CDR3 sequences, approximately 40% of them singletons; the top ten hold roughly 2.9%. The specimen was PBMCs. Receptors were obtained from a human donor in good health (CMV status not recorded). Some clones in this sample may be carry-over from other donors' samples.

V and J are TRBV5-1 and TRBJ1-2, with TRBD1 identical over 7 bases. Per the germline V gene, CDR1 is SGHRS and CDR2 is YFSETQ. CDR3 length: 14 amino acids. With 3 bases clipped from V and 10 bases from J, the junction kept 12 bases outside the gene matches. The CDR3 DNA is TGCGCCAGCAGCTCGCAACCGGGACAGACAATCTACACCTTC. It yields the protein CASSSQPGQTIYTF.

The CDR3 DNA follows: TGTGCCAGCAGTTCACAGGGGATAGGGGTGGGTCAGCCCCAGCATTTT. This codes for CASSSQGIGVGQPQHF. The genes are TRBV12-3 or TRBV12-4 and TRBJ1-5, with 7 bases fitting TRBD1. This CDR3 is 16 amino acids long. V lost 4 bases, J lost 6 bases, and 12 bases stayed unmatched.

J is TRBJ1-5 and V is TRBV19, with D perhaps TRBD1 (5 bases). Germline CDR1 reads LNHDA; CDR2 reads SQIVND (reference sequence). V was cut by 6 bases and J by 1 base, with 22 bases left in between. The CDR3 totals 18 residues. The CDR3 is CASRKRAGNNRSNQPQHF. Written as DNA, the CDR3 is TGTGCCAGTAGAAAGAGGGCAGGGAATAATCGGAGCAATCAGCCCCAGCATTTT.

This clonotype was recorded a few times. V and J are TRBV19 and TRBJ1-2; D gene uncertain. Germline CDR1 reads LNHDA; CDR2 reads SQIVND (reference sequence). CDR3 length equals 16 residues. The ends were cut back, 6 bases at V and 4 bases at J, with 21 bases in the middle. The CDR3 sequence is CASSPGRRRNGYGYTF. Here the CDR3 DNA reads TGTGCCAGTAGCCCTGGGCGTAGGAGGAACGGCTATGGCTACACCTTC. Filled out from reference TRBV19 and TRBJ1-2, the complete variable domain reads DGGITQSPKYLFRKEGQNVTLSCEQNLNHDAMYWYRQDPGQGLRLIYYSQIVNDFQKGDIAEGYSVSREKKESFPLTVTSAQKNPTAFYLCASSPGRRRNGYGYTFGSGTRLTVV.

The V gene is TRBV20-1, the J gene TRBJ1-1; D is unresolved. This CDR3 region has 11 residues. The germline V gene encodes CDR1 DFQATT and CDR2 SNEGSKA (reference sequence). V gave up 3 bases and J gave up 7 bases, with 9 bases separating them. CDR3: CSARAELEAFF. The CDR3 region has the DNA TGCAGTGCTAGGGCTGAACTTGAAGCTTTCTTT.

This clonotype was detected ten times or more. The chain employs TRBV7-2 and TRBJ2-2; D might be TRBD1 (5 bases). Per germline, CDR1 SGHTA and CDR2 FQGNSA. Trimming pared 5 bases from V and 1 base from J, leaving 11 bases between. CDR3 length equals 15 residues. CDR3 nucleotide sequence: TGTGCCAGCAGCCTCCCAGGGCGGAACACCGGGGAGCTGTTTTTT. Protein: CASSLPGRNTGELFF.

The chain links TRBV5-1 to TRBJ1-1; a weak D match, TRBD1 (6 bases). The ends were cut back, 5 bases at V and 9 bases at J, with 17 bases in the middle. This CDR3 comprises 13 residues. The germline V gene encodes CDR1 SGHRS and CDR2 YFSETQ. The DNA of the CDR3 is TGCGCCAGCAGTCAAGGACACAGGGATCAAGCTTTCTTT. Translating gives CASSQGHRDQAFF. Full variable domain (remainder filled in from reference TRBV5-1 and TRBJ1-1): KAGVTQTPRYLIKTRGQQVTLSCSPISGHRSVSWYQQTPGQGLQFLFEYFSETQRNKGNFPGRFSGRQFSNSRSEMNVSTLELGDSALYLCASSQGHRDQAFFGQGTRLTVV.

This clonotype was seen more than once but under ten times. This chain uses TRBV12-3 or TRBV12-4 with TRBJ2-3; 14 bases are shared with TRBD2. The CDR3 spans 18 residues. Trimming at V came to 8 bases and at J to 4 bases, leaving 14 bases not matched to a gene. CDR3 protein: CASLARLAGGLIADTQYF. CDR3 nucleotides: TGTGCCAGCTTAGCTCGACTAGCGGGAGGGCTAATCGCAGATACGCAGTATTTT.

A remark on this clonotype: The junction departs from germline at one end; a sequencing error may be responsible. V usage is TRBV11-2 and J usage is TRBJ2-7; D is undetermined. From germline, CDR1 is SGHAT and CDR2 FQNNGV. The CDR3 has 14 amino acids. The CDR3 nucleotides read TGTGCCAGCAGCCCTCGCCACGGGCCCTACGAGGAGTACTTC. The encoded protein is CASSPRHGPYEEYF.